What follows describes a single T cell receptor beta chain. Its antigen is unidentified. Relative to the germline gene, one junction end is altered; a read error may explain this. The data were taken from a study of Tregs in tolerant kidney transplant recipients. Here immunoSEQ multiplex PCR was the method, and the copy in TCRdb shows in-frame clones only, minus some. The repertoire has 75,000 to 95,000 clones, roughly nine tenths of them found once; the top ten carry over 3.5%. The CDR3 is made up of 15 amino acids. Germline V CDR1 and CDR2: SEHNR, FQNEAQ (reference sequence). Study-wide results and limits: Findings come from small patient numbers and require larger validation.

This TCR was sampled from a human donor in good health. This chain joins TRBV7-9 and TRBJ2-7; TRBD2 agrees at 11 bases. Sequencing was performed on CD8+ T cells from blood. In DNA, the CDR3 is TGTGCCAGCAGCCCCCCCGCCGCATGGACTAGCGGGTTGAGTTTC. Amino acid sequence: CASSPPAAWTSGLSF. The variable domain in full, completed from reference TRBV7-9 and TRBJ2-7, reads DTGVSQNPRHKITKRGQNVTFRCDPISEHNRLYWYRQTLGQGPEFLTYFQNEAQLEKSRLLSDRFSAERPKGSFSTLEIQRTEQGDSAMYLCASSPPAAWTSGLSFGPGTRLTVT.